A selection of T cell receptor beta chains follows, all from one sample in a study of T-cell reconstitution after alpha-beta-depleted transplantation in children. TCRdb ran MiXCR on the PCR reads and lists one entry per CDR3 protein. The sample has about 980,000 distinct CDR3 sequences; about 29% are singletons. This specimen was PBMCs, mostly from graft donor cells, taken 360 days after TCRalphabeta/CD19-depleted stem cell transplant. These receptors came from a boy younger than two who had a stem cell transplant for SCID, so the T cells may come from the graft donor. The CDR3 runs from the conserved cysteine through the conserved F or W. The D gene is left open where the match is weak. Not all rows give a size; the values are once, few, many and, for expanded clones, a class.

clone_size | j_call | cdr3_length | d_call | v_call | cdr3_aa | cdr3_nt
. | TRBJ2-5 | 18 | TRBD2 | TRBV4-1 | CASSQNPYGGGWQETQYF | TGCGCCAGCAGCCAAAATCCCTATGGGGGGGGATGGCAAGAGACCCAGTACTTC
. | TRBJ2-1 | 15 | TRBD2 | TRBV6-1 | CAGRLAGARGNEQFF | TGTGCCGGACGACTAGCGGGGGCCAGGGGGAATGAGCAGTTCTTC
. | TRBJ1-5 | 12 | TRBD1 | TRBV20-1 | CSARTGFLPQHF | TGCAGTGCTAGGACAGGGTTTTTACCCCAGCATTTT
. | TRBJ1-1 | 14 | . | TRBV11-2 | CASSLRGTFDEAFF | TGTGCCAGCAGCTTAAGAGGGACGTTTGATGAAGCTTTCTTT
. | TRBJ1-6 | 16 | TRBD1 | TRBV14 | CASSQDFGRGYSPLHF | TGTGCCAGCAGCCAAGATTTCGGCAGGGGGTATTCACCCCTCCACTTT
few | TRBJ2-7 | 11 | TRBD1 | TRBV20-1 | CSAQGSYEQYF | TGCAGCGCACAGGGGTCCTACGAGCAGTACTTC
few | TRBJ1-1 | 13 | . | TRBV7-3 | CASSSQINTEAFF | TGTGCCAGCAGCTCTCAAATTAACACTGAAGCTTTCTTT
many | TRBJ1-5 | 15 | . | TRBV20-1 | CSARVLGKRNQPQHF | TGCAGTGCTAGAGTTTTAGGGAAAAGGAATCAGCCCCAGCATTTT
. | TRBJ2-1 | 11 | . | TRBV3-1 | CVSSQGGHEFF | TGTGTCAGCAGCCAAGGGGGGCATGAGTTCTTC
. | TRBJ2-7 | 14 | . | TRBV5-1 | CASSLKGFSYEQYF | TGCGCCAGCAGCTTGAAAGGCTTCTCCTACGAGCAGTACTTC
. | TRBJ2-3 | 15 | . | TRBV6-1 | CASSRLPGGQDTQYF | TGTGCCAGCAGCAGACTGCCGGGGGGCCAAGATACGCAGTATTTT
. | TRBJ2-3 | 14 | TRBD1 | TRBV27 | CASRAGGTGDTQYF | TGTGCCAGCAGGGCAGGGGGCACGGGAGATACGCAGTATTTT
. | TRBJ1-6 | 16 | . | TRBV4-3 | CASSQDWSSYNSPLHF | TGCGCCAGCAGCCAGGACTGGAGCTCCTATAATTCACCCCTCCACTTT
few | TRBJ1-2 | 17 | . | TRBV27 | CASSPSFGEGVNYGYTF | TGTGCCAGCAGTCCATCTTTTGGGGAGGGCGTTAACTATGGCTACACCTTC
few | TRBJ2-1 | 15 | TRBD2 | TRBV29-1 | CSADGLAGGYNEQFF | TGCAGCGCTGATGGCCTAGCGGGGGGTTACAATGAGCAGTTCTTC
. | TRBJ1-2 | 12 | . | TRBV29-1 | CSVDGASYGYTF | TGCAGCGTTGATGGTGCATCCTATGGCTACACCTTC
. | TRBJ2-5 | 14 | . | TRBV2 | CASSPRAGYETQYF | TGTGCCAGCAGTCCACGGGCAGGGTATGAGACCCAGTACTTC
. | TRBJ2-5 | 14 | TRBD2 | TRBV3-1 | CASSYSGLEGTQYF | TGTGCCAGCAGCTACTCGGGACTAGAGGGGACCCAGTACTTC
few | TRBJ1-5 | 15 | TRBD1 | TRBV7-2 | CASSVPGTGRQPQHF | TGTGCCAGCAGCGTCCCCGGGACAGGGAGACAGCCCCAGCATTTT
. | TRBJ2-7 | 14 | TRBD1 | TRBV11-2 | CAISLGTGFYEQYF | TGTGCGATCAGCCTAGGGACAGGTTTCTACGAGCAGTACTTC
. | TRBJ2-3 | 14 | TRBD2 | TRBV10-1 | CASSGLAAPNTQYF | TGCGCCAGCAGCGGACTAGCGGCACCCAATACGCAGTATTTT
few | TRBJ2-1 | 14 | TRBD1 | TRBV20-1 | CSALPVTGGSEQFF | TGCAGTGCTCTTCCCGTCACAGGGGGCAGTGAGCAGTTCTTC
. | TRBJ2-7 | 13 | . | TRBV12-3/TRBV12-4 | CASSRETFYEQYF | TGTGCCAGCAGCCGCGAGACGTTTTACGAGCAGTACTTC
. | TRBJ2-2 | 12 | . | TRBV20-1 | CSTNSNTGELFF | TGCAGTACTAACTCGAACACCGGGGAGCTGTTTTTT
few | TRBJ2-1 | 15 | . | TRBV20-1 | CSASPAGFSYNEQFF | TGCAGTGCTAGCCCCGCCGGGTTCTCCTACAATGAGCAGTTCTTC
. | TRBJ1-4 | 15 | . | TRBV4-3 | CASSQEWVINEKLFF | TGCGCCAGCAGCCAAGAGTGGGTGATTAATGAAAAACTGTTTTTT
. | TRBJ1-4 | 16 | . | TRBV20-1 | CSARNFQGATNEKLFF | TGCAGTGCTAGAAACTTCCAGGGTGCAACTAATGAAAAACTGTTTTTT
. | TRBJ2-1 | 15 | . | TRBV12-3/TRBV12-4 | CASSTTKGQINEQFF | TGTGCCAGCAGTACAACTAAAGGCCAGATCAATGAGCAGTTCTTC
. | TRBJ2-7 | 16 | . | TRBV20-1 | CSALNSLGFPTIRQYF | TGCAGTGCTCTTAATAGCCTCGGTTTCCCTACTATTCGGCAGTACTTC
few | TRBJ2-1 | 15 | TRBD2 | TRBV11-2 | CASSSSGGAANEQFF | TGTGCCAGCAGTTCTAGCGGGGGGGCGGCAAATGAGCAGTTCTTC
. | TRBJ2-2 | 13 | . | TRBV4-3 | CASSHVGAGELFF | TGCGCCAGCAGCCATGTTGGCGCCGGGGAGCTGTTTTTT
. | TRBJ2-7 | 13 | . | TRBV6-6 | CASSYGPDYEQYF | TGTGCCAGCAGTTACGGTCCGGACTACGAGCAGTACTTC
. | TRBJ2-6 | 17 | . | TRBV18 | CASSPLSRSSGANVLTF | TGTGCCAGCTCACCACTGAGCAGAAGCTCTGGGGCCAACGTCCTGACTTTC
. | TRBJ1-6 | 15 | TRBD1 | TRBV28 | CASTLRDSYNSPLHF | TGTGCCAGCACCCTCCGGGACAGTTATAATTCACCCCTCCACTTT
once | TRBJ2-1 | 18 | TRBD1 | TRBV5-1 | CASSLARGLISSYNEQFF | TGCGCCAGCAGCTTGGCCAGGGGGTTGATTAGCTCCTACAATGAGCAGTTCTTC
. | TRBJ2-7 | 15 | . | TRBV20-1 | CSAREGAGLTYEQYF | TGCAGTGCTAGAGAGGGGGCCGGGCTCACCTACGAGCAGTACTTC
. | TRBJ2-1 | 15 | TRBD1 | TRBV28 | CASSFTGALYNEQFF | TGTGCCAGCAGTTTTACAGGGGCCCTCTACAATGAGCAGTTCTTC
. | TRBJ1-3 | 18 | TRBD1 | TRBV11-3 | CASSLRGIRGGAGNTIYF | TGTGCCAGCAGCTTGAGGGGGATAAGAGGGGGCGCAGGAAACACCATATATTTT
few | TRBJ2-2 | 17 | TRBD2 | TRBV7-2 | CASSFDTGGLIYGELFF | TGTGCCAGCAGCTTCGACACGGGAGGCTTGATCTATGGGGAGCTGTTTTTT
few | TRBJ2-7 | 13 | . | TRBV9 | CASSVRDGYEQYF | TGTGCCAGCAGCGTCCGGGACGGCTACGAGCAGTACTTC
. | TRBJ2-7 | 15 | TRBD2 | TRBV15 | CATSTGLAGAHEQYF | TGTGCCACCAGCACGGGACTAGCGGGGGCCCACGAGCAGTACTTC
. | TRBJ1-4 | 16 | . | TRBV6-1 | CASSPRSGRGGGKLFF | TGTGCCAGCAGCCCCCGAAGCGGGAGGGGCGGCGGAAAACTGTTTTTT
. | TRBJ2-2 | 19 | . | TRBV11-2 | CASSLLGARVGGNTGELFF | TGTGCCAGCAGCTTATTAGGGGCTCGGGTAGGAGGGAACACCGGGGAGCTGTTTTTT
few | TRBJ1-5 | 14 | . | TRBV15 | CATSPRGKNQPQHF | TGTGCCACCAGTCCCAGGGGTAAGAATCAGCCCCAGCATTTT
. | TRBJ2-2 | 13 | . | TRBV12-3/TRBV12-4 | CASSWDRGGELFF | TGTGCCAGCAGCTGGGACCGGGGGGGGGAGCTGTTTTTT
. | TRBJ1-4 | 14 | . | TRBV12-3/TRBV12-4 | CASSFGGSYEKLFF | TGTGCCAGCAGTTTTGGGGGGTCTTATGAAAAACTGTTTTTT
few | TRBJ2-1 | 15 | . | TRBV4-2 | CASSHTVWGSGEQFF | TGTGCCAGCAGCCATACGGTATGGGGGTCGGGTGAGCAGTTCTTC
. | TRBJ2-1 | 15 | TRBD2 | TRBV4-1 | CASSWSGGVYNEQFF | TGCGCCAGCAGCTGGAGCGGGGGAGTCTACAATGAGCAGTTCTTC
. | TRBJ2-2 | 16 | TRBD1 | TRBV12-3/TRBV12-4 | CASTEEGALSTGELFF | TGTGCCAGCACCGAAGAGGGGGCTTTGAGCACCGGGGAGCTGTTTTTT
few | TRBJ2-4 | 14 | . | TRBV4-1 | CASSQGATRSIQYF | TGCGCCAGCAGCCAAGGGGCCACTAGGAGCATTCAGTACTTC
. | TRBJ2-1 | 12 | . | TRBV2 | CASRPPPSEQFF | TGTGCCAGTCGCCCCCCTCCTAGTGAGCAGTTCTTC
few | TRBJ2-4 | 19 | TRBD2 | TRBV6-5 | CASSYSISGGFLAKNIQYF | TGTGCCAGCAGTTACTCGATTAGCGGGGGTTTTCTAGCCAAAAACATTCAGTACTTC
. | TRBJ1-2 | 15 | TRBD1 | TRBV9 | CASSVTPDRAYGYTF | TGTGCCAGCAGCGTAACCCCGGACAGGGCCTATGGCTACACCTTC